The clone carrying this TCR beta chain was recorded a few times. The antigen is unknown. This record comes from a study of cytomegalovirus exposure and HLA in healthy donors. CDR3 length equals 14 residues. Germline assignment: CDR1 MRHNA and CDR2 SNTAGT. Trimming took off 6 bases at V and 5 bases at J, with 13 bases between the two ends. General study points: Most observed TCR sequences were rare, whereas some public TCRs were detected in many donors. The authors confirmed in vitro that a few CMV-associated chains were specific for CMV antigens.

TCRdb's copy holds only in-frame clones and misses some; the assay was immunoSEQ multiplex PCR. Found here are some 70,000 clones, roughly 90% of them singletons; the top ten hold over 1.5%. This sequence originates from a woman between 18 and 29 years old in good health and CMV-seronegative. The chain carries TRBV6-4 and TRBJ2-2; the D gene is possibly TRBD2 (6 bases). Sequenced material: PBMCs. CDR3 nucleotide sequence: TGTGCCAGCAGCGCCGGGGAGGTTACCGGGGAGCTGTTTTTT. Translating it yields CASSAGEVTGELFF.